These 20 T cell receptor beta chains came from one sample sequenced in a study of blood T cell repertoires in COVID-19. Assay: immunoSEQ multiplex PCR; the TCRdb copy retains only in-frame clones and omits some. The sample contains 85,000 to 120,000 clones, just under 95% of which appear only once. Sequenced sample: peripheral blood. The receptor source for this set is a woman between 45 and 65 years old with COVID-19, enrolled during active disease.

This sequence joins TRBV7-9 and TRBJ1-5; D uncertain. V was pared by 1 base and J by 4 bases, with 5 bases between. This CDR3 has 13 residues. Per germline, CDR1 SEHNR and CDR2 FQNEAQ (reference sequence). This CDR3 is CASSLGRNQPQHF. The CDR3 nucleotides are TGTGCCAGCAGCTTAGGCAGAAATCAGCCCCAGCATTTT.

The genes are TRBV5-1 and TRBJ2-5, with 11 bases matching TRBD2. This CDR3 contains 15 residues. CDR1 SGHRS and CDR2 YFSETQ come from the germline V gene. The junction had 8 bases not matched to a gene; V was cut back by 6 bases and J by 4 bases. The CDR3 nucleotides read TGCGCCAGCACCAATGTAGCGGGGGGGCGAGAGACCCAGTACTTC. It specifies CASTNVAGGRETQYF.

This chain links TRBV7-2 with TRBJ2-2; 8 bases fit TRBD1. This CDR3 has 12 residues. CDR1 SGHTA and CDR2 FQGNSA come from the germline V gene. Written as DNA, the CDR3 is TGTGTCGGGGCAGGGGGCGTCGGGGAGCTGTTTTTT. This encodes CVGAGGVGELFF.

This clone has only one observation. V is TRBV5-6 and J is TRBJ1-1; no firm D call. Trimming pared 0 bases from V and 7 bases from J, leaving 10 bases between. Germline CDR1 SGHDT, CDR2 YYEEEE. The CDR3 covers 13 residues. This CDR3 reads CASSLGSGLEAFF. CDR3 DNA sequence: TGTGCCAGCAGCTTGGGGAGTGGACTTGAAGCTTTCTTT.

In regard to this clone: Additional DNA sequences in this sample encode the identical CDR3. The gene calls are TRBV12-5 and TRBJ2-3, with 13 bases matching TRBD2. The J segment lost 0 bases and the V segment lost 4 bases, leaving 1 base of the junction unmatched. From germline, CDR1 is LGHNT and CDR2 FRNRAP. This CDR3 is built from 16 residues. CDR3 coding DNA: TGTGCTAGTGGTTCGGGACTAGCGGGGAGCACAGATACGCAGTATTTT. As protein: CASGSGLAGSTDTQYF.

V usage is TRBV5-1 and J usage is TRBJ2-1; 9 nucleotides agree with TRBD1. There are 13 residues in the CDR3. V trimming: 3 bases; J trimming: 10 bases; junction bases outside the gene matches: 5. Germline V CDR1 and CDR2: SGHRS, YFSETQ. CDR3 nucleotides: TGCGCCAGCAGCTCCACAGGGGGCAACGAGCAGTTCTTC. This encodes CASSSTGGNEQFF.

V is TRBV19 and J is TRBJ2-2; unclear D gene. There are 14 residues in the CDR3. V lost 10 bases, J lost 1 base, and 13 bases lay in between. Looked up from germline, CDR1 is LNHDA and CDR2 is SQIVND (reference sequence). The CDR3 here is CATSGRRNTGELFF. The CDR3 DNA reads as TGTGCCACCTCCGGTCGGAGGAACACCGGGGAGCTGTTTTTT.

This clone is a singleton in its sample. The chain links TRBV7-7 to TRBJ2-3; D ambiguous. Deletions cut 5 bases from V and 3 bases from J, with 12 bases between. CDR1 is SSHAT, CDR2 FNYEAQ, per germline (reference sequence). The CDR3 totals 14 residues. This CDR3 reads CASSPTERTDTQYF. CDR3 bases: TGTGCCAGCAGCCCTACGGAGAGGACAGATACGCAGTATTTT.

V and J are TRBV7-9 and TRBJ2-1, with 9 positions matching TRBD2. This CDR3 region has 14 residues. Losses at the gene ends were 3 bases for V and 6 bases for J; bases not matched to a gene: 3. Germline lookup yields CDR1 SEHNR and CDR2 FQNEAQ (reference sequence). The CDR3 is CASSLGLAANEQFF. The CDR3 DNA follows: TGTGCCAGCAGCTTGGGACTAGCAGCCAATGAGCAGTTCTTC.

The chain links TRBV15 to TRBJ1-5; 7 bases align to TRBD1. The trim removed 0 bases at V and 6 bases at J, leaving 8 bases unmatched. CDR1 and CDR2 (germline): LNHNV, YYDKDF (reference sequence). The CDR3 is 16 residues long. The CDR3: CATSRDRGLGGQPQHF. For the CDR3, the DNA is TGTGCCACCAGCAGAGATAGGGGGCTTGGGGGTCAGCCCCAGCATTTT.

The rearrangement links TRBV11-3 to TRBJ1-4; D remains unclear. The CDR3 has 17 amino acids. Germline CDR1 reads SGHNT; CDR2 reads YENEEA. V gave up 0 bases and J gave up 6 bases, with 17 bases separating them. The CDR3 DNA reads TGTGCCAGCAGCTTAGAATCTCCCGGGTCCGGAGATGAAAAACTGTTTTTT. It specifies CASSLESPGSGDEKLFF.

V usage is TRBV7-2 and J usage is TRBJ2-7, with a weak D call TRBD1 (5 bases). The CDR3 runs 13 residues. The germline gives CDR1 SGHTA, CDR2 FQGNSA. Trimming removed 5 bases at V and 2 bases at J, with 10 bases between. The CDR3 DNA is TGTGCCAGCAGCCTTCAGGGAACCTACGAGCAGTACTTC. Encoded protein: CASSLQGTYEQYF.

The rearrangement links TRBV6-6 to TRBJ2-3, with D possibly being TRBD2 (7 bases). Germline V CDR1 and CDR2: MNHNY, SVGAGI (reference sequence). Trimming took 6 bases from V and 2 from J, leaving 12 bases between them. The CDR3 is 14 residues long. CDR3 in amino acids: CASRLGGPTDTQYF. Here the CDR3 DNA reads TGTGCCAGCAGGCTCGGGGGGCCCACAGATACGCAGTATTTT.

The chain's CDR3 is CASTLVEGQGFVQLPPKQETQYF. The CDR3 DNA reads TGCGCCAGCACCCTTGTTGAGGGACAGGGTTTCGTCCAACTACCTCCAAAACAAGAGACCCAGTACTTC. The chain links TRBV5-1 to TRBJ2-5; the match to TRBD1 covers 9 bases. Unmatched junction bases numbered 32, after V lost 6 bases and J lost 2 bases. This CDR3 is 23 amino acids long. The germline V gene has CDR1 SGHRS and CDR2 YFSETQ.

The chain joins TRBV5-1 to TRBJ1-1; D is unresolved. V lost 3 bases, J lost 1 base, and 22 bases lay in between. The CDR3 extends over 18 amino acids. Germline V CDR1 and CDR2: SGHRS, YFSETQ. The CDR3 reads CASSSPLGKGAGNTEAFF. The CDR3 DNA reads TGCGCCAGCAGCTCTCCCTTAGGAAAGGGCGCGGGGAACACTGAAGCTTTCTTT.

CDR3 residues: CASSQERGEKLFF. The CDR3 nucleotides are TGCGCCAGCAGCCAAGAGAGAGGCGAAAAACTGTTTTTT. The V call is TRBV4-3, the J call TRBJ1-4, with D hard to call. The length of the CDR3 is 13 residues. Per germline, CDR1 LGHNA and CDR2 YSLEER. Trimming cost V 0 bases and J 8 bases, with 7 bases left between them.

This rearrangement joins TRBV30 to TRBJ2-5; D remains unclear. Trimming cost V 3 bases and J 2 bases, with 4 bases left between them. Germline values: CDR1 GTSNPN, CDR2 SVGIG (reference sequence). The CDR3 is 11 amino acids. CDR3 DNA: TGTGCCTGGAGGGCACAAGAGACCCAGTACTTC. Translated, it gives CAWRAQETQYF.

This clone was seen a single time. This chain joins TRBV19 and TRBJ1-1; D is undetermined. The CDR3 spans 13 residues. V lost 4 bases and J 8 bases, leaving 14 bases between the germline ends. CDR1 is LNHDA and CDR2 is SQIVND in the germline V gene (reference sequence). The CDR3 spells CASSNLRGQEAFF. The CDR3 DNA sequence: TGTGCCAGTAGTAATTTAAGAGGGCAAGAAGCTTTCTTT.

V is TRBV18 and J is TRBJ1-5; D might be TRBD1 (6 bases). The germline CDR1 and CDR2 sequences are KGHSH and LQKENI. The length of the CDR3 is 17 residues. Trimming left V 6 bases short and J 5 bases short, with 23 bases between. CDR3 amino acids: CASSPGQPPFTYQPQHF. In DNA form, the CDR3 reads TGTGCCAGCTCGCCAGGACAGCCACCTTTTACTTATCAGCCCCAGCATTTT.

The V gene is TRBV7-2, the J gene TRBJ1-3; 7 bases map to TRBD1. The CDR3 length is 15 residues. Germline values: CDR1 SGHTA, CDR2 FQGNSA. The V segment lost 4 bases and the J segment 3 bases; nucleotides outside the gene matches: 6. CDR3 coding DNA: TGTGCCAGCAGCTCGGGACAGCTCCTTGGAAACACCATATATTTT. Translating it yields CASSSGQLLGNTIYF.